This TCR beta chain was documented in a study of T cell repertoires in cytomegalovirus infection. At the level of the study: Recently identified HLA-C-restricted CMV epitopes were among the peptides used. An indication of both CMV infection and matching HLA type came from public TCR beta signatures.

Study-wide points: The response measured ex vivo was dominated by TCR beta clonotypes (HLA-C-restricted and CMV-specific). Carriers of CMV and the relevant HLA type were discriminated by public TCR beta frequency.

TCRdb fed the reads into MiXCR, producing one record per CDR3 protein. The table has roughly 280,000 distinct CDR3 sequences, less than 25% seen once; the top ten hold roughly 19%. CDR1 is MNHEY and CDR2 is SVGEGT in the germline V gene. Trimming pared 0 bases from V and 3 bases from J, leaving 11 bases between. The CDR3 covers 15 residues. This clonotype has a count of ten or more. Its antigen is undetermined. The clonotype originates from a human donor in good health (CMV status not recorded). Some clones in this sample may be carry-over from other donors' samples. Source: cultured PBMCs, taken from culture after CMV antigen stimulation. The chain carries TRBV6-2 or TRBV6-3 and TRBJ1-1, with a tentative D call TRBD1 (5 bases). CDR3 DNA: TGTGCCAGCAGTTACTCGCCAGGGTCCGACACTGAAGCTTTCTTT. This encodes CASSYSPGSDTEAFF.